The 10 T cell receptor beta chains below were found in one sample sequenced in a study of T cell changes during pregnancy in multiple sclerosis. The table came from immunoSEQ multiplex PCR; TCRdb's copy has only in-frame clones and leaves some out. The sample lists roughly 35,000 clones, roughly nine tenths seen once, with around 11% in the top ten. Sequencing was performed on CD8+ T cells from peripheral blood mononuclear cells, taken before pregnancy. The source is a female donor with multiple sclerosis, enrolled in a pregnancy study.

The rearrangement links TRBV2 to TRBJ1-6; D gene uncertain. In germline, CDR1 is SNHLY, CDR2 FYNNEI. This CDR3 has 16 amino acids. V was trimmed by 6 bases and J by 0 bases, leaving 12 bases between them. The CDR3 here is CASRDSASSYNSPLHF. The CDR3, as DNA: TGTGCCAGCAGGGACTCCGCGAGCTCCTATAATTCACCCCTCCACTTT.

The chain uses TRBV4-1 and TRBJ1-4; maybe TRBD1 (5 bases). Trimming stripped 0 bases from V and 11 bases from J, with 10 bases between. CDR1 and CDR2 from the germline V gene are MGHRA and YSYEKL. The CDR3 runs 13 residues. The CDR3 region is CASSQEGDSKLFF. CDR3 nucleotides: TGCGCCAGCAGCCAAGAAGGGGACTCTAAACTGTTTTTT.

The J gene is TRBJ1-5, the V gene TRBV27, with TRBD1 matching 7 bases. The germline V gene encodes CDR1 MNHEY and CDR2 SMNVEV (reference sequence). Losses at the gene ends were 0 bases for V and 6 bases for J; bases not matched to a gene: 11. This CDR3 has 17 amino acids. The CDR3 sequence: CASSLSGGPGGAQPQHF. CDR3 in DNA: TGTGCCAGCAGTTTATCGGGGGGCCCAGGGGGTGCTCAGCCCCAGCATTTT.

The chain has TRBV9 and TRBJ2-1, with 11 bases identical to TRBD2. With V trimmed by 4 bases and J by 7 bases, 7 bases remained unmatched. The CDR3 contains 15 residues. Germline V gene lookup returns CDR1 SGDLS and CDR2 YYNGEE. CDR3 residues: CASSFSGGAGNEQFF. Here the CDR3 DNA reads TGTGCCAGCAGCTTTAGCGGGGGGGCTGGAAATGAGCAGTTCTTC.

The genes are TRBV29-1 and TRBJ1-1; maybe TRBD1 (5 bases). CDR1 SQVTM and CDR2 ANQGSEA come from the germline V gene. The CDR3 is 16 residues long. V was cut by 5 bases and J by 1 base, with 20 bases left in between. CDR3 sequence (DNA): TGCAGCGTTCATCAATCTGGGGCGGTTTGGAACACTGAAGCTTTCTTT. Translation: CSVHQSGAVWNTEAFF.

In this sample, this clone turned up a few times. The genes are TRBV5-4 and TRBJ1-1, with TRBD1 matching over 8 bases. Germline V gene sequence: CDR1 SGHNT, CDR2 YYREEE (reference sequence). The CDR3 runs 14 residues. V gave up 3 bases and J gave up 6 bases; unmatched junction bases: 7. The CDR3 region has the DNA TGTGCCAGCAGCTCATCAGGGGGCTGGGCTGAAGCTTTCTTT. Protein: CASSSSGGWAEAFF.

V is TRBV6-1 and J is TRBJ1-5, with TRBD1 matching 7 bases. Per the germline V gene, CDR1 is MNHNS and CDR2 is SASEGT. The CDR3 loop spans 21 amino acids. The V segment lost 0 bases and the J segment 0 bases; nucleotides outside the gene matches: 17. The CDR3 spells CASSEASPFLGGEYSNQPQHF. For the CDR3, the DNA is TGTGCCAGCAGTGAAGCTAGTCCGTTTTTAGGGGGCGAGTATAGCAATCAGCCCCAGCATTTT.

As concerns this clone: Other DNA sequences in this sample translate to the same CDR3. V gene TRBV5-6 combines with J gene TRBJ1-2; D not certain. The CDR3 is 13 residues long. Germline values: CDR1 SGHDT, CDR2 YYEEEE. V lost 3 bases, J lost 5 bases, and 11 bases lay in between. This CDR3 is CASSSGRRYGYTF. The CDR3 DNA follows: TGTGCCAGCAGCTCTGGACGGAGGTATGGCTACACCTTC.

The CDR3 protein is CASRSSVASGREWNEQFF. In DNA form, the CDR3 reads TGTGCCAGCAGGTCCTCCGTTGCTAGCGGGAGGGAATGGAATGAGCAGTTCTTC. This chain joins TRBV7-9 and TRBJ2-1; 12 nucleotides align to TRBD2. Germline V gives CDR1 SEHNR, CDR2 FQNEAQ (reference sequence). J lost 7 bases, V lost 6 bases, and 16 bases had no gene match. The length of the CDR3 is 18 residues.

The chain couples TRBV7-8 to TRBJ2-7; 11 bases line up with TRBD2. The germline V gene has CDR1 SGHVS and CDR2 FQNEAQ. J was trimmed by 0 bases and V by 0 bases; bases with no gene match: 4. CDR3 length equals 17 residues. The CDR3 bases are TGTGCCAGCAGCTTAGCGCCGACTAGCGGGATCTCCTACGAGCAGTACTTC. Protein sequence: CASSLAPTSGISYEQYF. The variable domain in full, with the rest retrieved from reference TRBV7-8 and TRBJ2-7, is GAGVSQSPRYKVAKRGQDVALRCDPISGHVSLFWYQQALGQGPEFLTYFQNEAQLDKSGLPSDRFFAERPEGSVSTLKIQRTQQEDSAVYLCASSLAPTSGISYEQYFGPGTRLTVT.